The TCR beta chain described here comes from a study of cytomegalovirus exposure and HLA in healthy donors. Vbeta (60) and Jbeta (13) primers were used in the PCR. Some clones are missing from TCRdb's copy, which holds only in-frame ones; the method was immunoSEQ multiplex PCR. This table holds 110,000 to 150,000 clones, about 73% found once. Germline lookup yields CDR1 SGHRS and CDR2 YFSETQ. Unmatched junction bases numbered 3, after V lost 4 bases and J lost 4 bases. This CDR3 has 14 amino acids. Sequencing was done on a sample of PBMCs. The chain couples TRBV5-1 to TRBJ2-7; 12 bases agree with TRBD2. This receptor was taken from a woman aged 55-75 years in good health and CMV-seropositive. The CDR3 region has the DNA TGCGCCAGCAGCGACGGACTAGCGGGATACGAGCAGTACTTC. Amino acid sequence: CASSDGLAGYEQYF. The full variable domain, in which reference TRBV5-1 and TRBJ2-7 provide the parts outside the CDR3, is KAGVTQTPRYLIKTRGQQVTLSCSPISGHRSVSWYQQTPGQGLQFLFEYFSETQRNKGNFPGRFSGRQFSNSRSEMNVSTLELGDSALYLCASSDGLAGYEQYFGPGTRLTVT.